What follows are 21 T cell receptor beta chains derived from one specimen sequenced in a study of cytomegalovirus exposure and HLA in healthy donors. With 60 Vbeta and 13 Jbeta primers, the PCR was carried out. Sequencing was performed with immunoSEQ multiplex PCR; in TCRdb, only in-frame clones are kept and a portion is missing. Of 90,000 to 110,000 clones in the sample, approximately 72% were seen once. The sample comprised PBMCs. These receptors were collected from a man aged 30 to 39 in good health and CMV-seronegative.

V usage is TRBV6-1 and J usage is TRBJ1-5; the D is unclear. Germline values: CDR1 MNHNS, CDR2 SASEGT. The CDR3 consists of 15 residues. V dropped 7 bases and J dropped 4 bases, with 17 bases sitting between them. The CDR3 DNA sequence: TGTGCCAGCAATCCCCTCCGGGGTGGGAATCAGCCCCAGCATTTT. It specifies CASNPLRGGNQPQHF.

In DNA, the CDR3 is TGCGCCAGCAGCTTGGCGGGGTCCCGGGAGACCCAGTACTTC. Translation gives CASSLAGSRETQYF. This chain joins TRBV5-1 and TRBJ2-5; possibly TRBD2 for D (5 bases). Germline V gene sequence: CDR1 SGHRS, CDR2 YFSETQ. The CDR3 runs to 14 residues. Trimming shortened V by 0 bases and J by 5 bases, and 11 bases separated the two germline ends. Together with reference TRBV5-1 and TRBJ2-5, the CDR3 gives the full variable domain: KAGVTQTPRYLIKTRGQQVTLSCSPISGHRSVSWYQQTPGQGLQFLFEYFSETQRNKGNFPGRFSGRQFSNSRSEMNVSTLELGDSALYLCASSLAGSRETQYFGPGTRLLVL.

The chain has TRBV5-4 and TRBJ2-1; possible D gene TRBD2, 7 bases. V lost 0 bases and J lost 10, with 20 bases in between. CDR1 and CDR2 (germline): SGHNT, YYREEE (reference sequence). The length of the CDR3 is 16 residues. The CDR3 is CASSLGGGAGVYEQFF. The CDR3 coding sequence is TGTGCCAGCAGCTTGGGGGGGGGCGCGGGAGTATACGAGCAGTTCTTC.

This sequence joins TRBV2 and TRBJ1-6; D might be TRBD1 (5 bases). CDR1 is SNHLY and CDR2 is FYNNEI in the germline V gene. The CDR3 consists of 13 residues. V was pared by 11 bases and J by 7 bases, with 15 bases between. As DNA, the CDR3 is TGTGCCTGCCTACAGGACCTCAATTCACCCCTCCACTTT. This encodes CACLQDLNSPLHF.

The J gene is TRBJ2-7, the V gene TRBV7-2; 7 positions agree with TRBD2. CDR3 length: 15 amino acids. Germline lookup yields CDR1 SGHTA and CDR2 FQGNSA. Trimming removed 0 bases from V and 2 bases from J; junction bases left unmatched: 4. CDR3 protein: CASSLAPGTTYEQYF. In DNA, the CDR3 is TGTGCCAGCAGCTTAGCGCCCGGGACTACCTACGAGCAGTACTTC.

This sequence joins TRBV9 and TRBJ2-1, with D maybe TRBD1 (6 bases). Per germline, CDR1 SGDLS and CDR2 YYNGEE. The V end was cut by 0 bases, the J end by 0 bases, with 13 bases between. This CDR3 spans 17 amino acids. The CDR3 here is CASSVGLGASSYNEQFF. The CDR3 DNA reads TGTGCCAGCAGCGTAGGTCTGGGGGCGAGCTCCTACAATGAGCAGTTCTTC.

Regarding this clone: Other nucleotide sequences in the sample specify the same CDR3. This sequence joins TRBV6-5 and TRBJ2-5; TRBD2 agrees at 7 bases. The ends lost 2 bases at V and 3 bases at J; junction bases unmatched: 0. Per germline, CDR1 MNHEY and CDR2 SVGAGI. The CDR3 loop spans 13 amino acids. Here the CDR3 DNA reads TGTGCCAGCAGTTACGCGGGAGAAGAGACCCAGTACTTC. This translates into CASSYAGEETQYF.

This clone turned up a few times. The chain combines TRBV9 with TRBJ2-5; TRBD1 is a possible D gene (5 bases). Trimming shortened V by 0 bases and J by 5 bases, and 11 bases separated the two germline ends. Germline lookup yields CDR1 SGDLS and CDR2 YYNGEE. There are 14 residues in the CDR3. The CDR3: CASSVAGSSETQYF. The CDR3, as DNA: TGTGCCAGCAGCGTAGCAGGGTCTAGTGAGACCCAGTACTTC.

V is TRBV7-9 and J is TRBJ1-1; D gene uncertain. This CDR3 is 13 amino acids long. V was clipped by 3 bases and J by 2 bases, with 7 bases between them. CDR1 and CDR2 (germline): SEHNR, FQNEAQ (reference sequence). The CDR3 DNA reads TGTGCCAGCAGCTTTGAGGGAAACACTGAAGCTTTCTTT. This codes for CASSFEGNTEAFF. Using reference TRBV7-9 and TRBJ1-1 for the parts outside the CDR3, the full variable domain is DTGVSQNPRHKITKRGQNVTFRCDPISEHNRLYWYRQTLGQGPEFLTYFQNEAQLEKSRLLSDRFSAERPKGSFSTLEIQRTEQGDSAMYLCASSFEGNTEAFFGQGTRLTVV.

The sample holds a few counts of this clone. CDR3 nucleotides: TGTGCCATCAGACCCCAGGGGACGAACACTGAAGCTTTCTTT. Translating gives CAIRPQGTNTEAFF. The rearrangement joins TRBV10-3 to TRBJ1-1; D is perhaps TRBD1 (6 bases). The CDR3 consists of 14 residues. Germline assignment: CDR1 ENHRY and CDR2 SYGVKD. The V and J ends lost 6 bases and 1 base respectively, with 12 bases between them.

The chain is built from TRBV9 and TRBJ2-1, with 12 bases aligning to TRBD2. Germline V gene data show CDR1 as SGDLS and CDR2 as YYNGEE. The CDR3 is 16 amino acids. V lost 4 bases and J lost 6; bases outside the gene matches: 8. CDR3 in DNA: TGTGCCAGCAGCTTGCGACTAGCGGGAGATTTCAATGAGCAGTTCTTC. This codes for CASSLRLAGDFNEQFF.

The chain uses TRBV19 and TRBJ2-2, with 16 bases aligning to TRBD2. This CDR3 spans 18 amino acids. J was trimmed by 6 bases and V by 4 bases; bases with no gene match: 8. Germline V CDR1 and CDR2: LNHDA, SQIVND (reference sequence). The DNA for the CDR3 is TGTGCCAGTAGTACACCGCCGGGACTAGCGGGGGGGGCCGGGGAGCTGTTTTTT. Translating gives CASSTPPGLAGGAGELFF.

This clone has only a few counts. This chain uses TRBV28 with TRBJ2-5; 8 positions match TRBD2. V lost 5 bases, J lost 3 bases, and 8 bases stayed unmatched. The CDR3 runs 15 residues. Per germline, CDR1 MDHEN and CDR2 SYDVKM. The CDR3 DNA follows: TGTGCCAGCAGTCCAACCGGGACTAGAAAAGAGACCCAGTACTTC. This sequence encodes CASSPTGTRKETQYF.

The chain joins TRBV5-1 to TRBJ2-7; 11 nucleotides align to TRBD2. The CDR3 has 15 residues. CDR1 is SGHRS and CDR2 is YFSETQ in the germline V gene. J lost 2 bases, V lost 7 bases, and 8 bases had no gene match. CDR3 coding DNA: TGCGCCAGCCGCAAACTAGCGGGAGAAGCCTACGAGCAGTACTTC. This translates into CASRKLAGEAYEQYF.

The chain joins TRBV4-3 to TRBJ2-7; D possibly corresponds to TRBD2 (6 bases). The V gene lost 0 bases and the J gene lost 1 base, with 16 bases spanning the gap. The CDR3 spans 17 residues. CDR1 and CDR2 (germline): LGHNA, YSLEER. In DNA form, the CDR3 reads TGCGCCAGCAGCCAAGATCTGGGAGCGGGCATATCCTACGAGCAGTACTTC. This encodes CASSQDLGAGISYEQYF.

The chain recombines TRBV5-3 with TRBJ2-7; D is perhaps TRBD2 (6 bases). TRBV5-3 is assigned to the ORF class and has an uncertain function. The CDR3 covers 16 residues. V shed 4 bases and J shed 0 bases, with 17 bases lying between them. The CDR3 sequence is CARSTITGVSSYEQYF. Here the CDR3 DNA reads TGTGCCAGAAGCACTATCACGGGGGTCAGCTCCTACGAGCAGTACTTC.

The chain employs TRBV4-3 and TRBJ1-2; D remains unclear. V lost 1 base and J lost 4, with 13 bases in between. The CDR3 is 15 amino acids. Per the germline V gene, CDR1 is LGHNA and CDR2 is YSLEER. The CDR3 is CASSQGGRRTYGYTF. The CDR3 DNA reads TGCGCCAGCAGCCAAGGGGGTAGGAGGACCTATGGCTACACCTTC.

The CDR3 DNA reads TGTGCCTGGAGTGGGCAGCCCGGGGGAGGCTACACCTTC. As protein: CAWSGQPGGGYTF. The gene calls are TRBV30 and TRBJ1-2; a possible D gene is TRBD1 (5 bases). Per the germline V gene, CDR1 is GTSNPN and CDR2 is SVGIG (reference sequence). There are 13 residues in the CDR3. V lost 1 base to trimming and J lost 8 bases, with 14 bases between them.

The rearrangement uses TRBV28 and TRBJ2-5; D ambiguous. Germline-derived CDR1 and CDR2 are MDHEN and SYDVKM. Trimming took 0 bases from V and 5 from J, leaving 4 bases between them. The CDR3 is 12 amino acids. CDR3 DNA sequence: TGTGCCAGCAGTTTATGGCGGGAGACCCAGTACTTC. The encoded protein is CASSLWRETQYF.

The rearrangement joins TRBV15 to TRBJ2-7; D perhaps matches TRBD2 (6 bases). CDR1 and CDR2 from the germline V gene are LNHNV and YYDKDF (reference sequence). Trimming took 6 bases from V and 6 from J, leaving 15 bases between them. The CDR3 length is 13 residues. This chain's CDR3 is CATREGFEGEQYF. The CDR3 nucleotides are TGTGCCACCAGGGAGGGATTCGAGGGCGAGCAGTACTTC.

This chain connects TRBV27 to TRBJ1-1; 8 bases are shared with TRBD1. Unmatched junction bases numbered 2, after V lost 6 bases and J lost 5 bases. This CDR3 is built from 12 residues. Germline CDR1 and CDR2: MNHEY and SMNVEV (reference sequence). CDR3 nucleotide sequence: TGTGCCAGCAGCACAGGGGGGACTGAAGCTTTCTTT. This codes for CASSTGGTEAFF.